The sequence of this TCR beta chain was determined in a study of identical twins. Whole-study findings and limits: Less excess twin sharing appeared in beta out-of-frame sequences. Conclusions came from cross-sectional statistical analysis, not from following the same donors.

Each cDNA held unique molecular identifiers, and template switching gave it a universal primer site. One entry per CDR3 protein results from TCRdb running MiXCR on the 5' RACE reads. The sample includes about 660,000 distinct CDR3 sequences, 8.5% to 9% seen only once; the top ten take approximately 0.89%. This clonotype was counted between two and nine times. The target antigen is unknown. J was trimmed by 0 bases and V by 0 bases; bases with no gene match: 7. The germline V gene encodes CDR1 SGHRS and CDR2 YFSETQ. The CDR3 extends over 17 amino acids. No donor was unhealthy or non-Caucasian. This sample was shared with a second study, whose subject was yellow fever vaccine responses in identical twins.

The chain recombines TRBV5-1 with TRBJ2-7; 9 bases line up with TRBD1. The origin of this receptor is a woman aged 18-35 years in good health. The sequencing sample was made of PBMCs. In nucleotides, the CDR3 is TGCGCCAGCAGCTTGGTGATCGGACAGGGGCGCTCCTACGAGCAGTACTTC. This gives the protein CASSLVIGQGRSYEQYF.